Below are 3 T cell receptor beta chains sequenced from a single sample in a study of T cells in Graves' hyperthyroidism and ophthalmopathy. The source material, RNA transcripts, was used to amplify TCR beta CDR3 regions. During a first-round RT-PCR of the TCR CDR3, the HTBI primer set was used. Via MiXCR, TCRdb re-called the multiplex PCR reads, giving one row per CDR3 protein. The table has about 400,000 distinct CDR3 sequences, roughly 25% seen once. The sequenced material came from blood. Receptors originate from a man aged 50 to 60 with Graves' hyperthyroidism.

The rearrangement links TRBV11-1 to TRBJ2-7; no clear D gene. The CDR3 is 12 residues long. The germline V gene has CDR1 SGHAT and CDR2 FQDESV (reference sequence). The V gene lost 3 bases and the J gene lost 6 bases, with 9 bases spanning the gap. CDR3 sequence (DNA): TGTGCCAGCAGCTTTTCTGACTCCGAGCAGTACTTC. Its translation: CASSFSDSEQYF. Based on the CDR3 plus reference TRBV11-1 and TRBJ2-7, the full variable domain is EAEVAQSPRYKITEKSQAVAFWCDPISGHATLYWYRQILGQGPELLVQFQDESVVDDSQLPKDRFSAERLKGVDSTLKIQPAELGDSAMYLCASSFSDSEQYFGPGTRLTVT.

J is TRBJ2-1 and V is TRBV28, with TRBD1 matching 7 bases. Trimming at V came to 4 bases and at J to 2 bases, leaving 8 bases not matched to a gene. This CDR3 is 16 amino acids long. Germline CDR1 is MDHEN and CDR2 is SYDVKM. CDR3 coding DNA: TGTGCCAGCAGTTCCCATGACAGGGCAGCCTACAATGAGCAGTTCTTC. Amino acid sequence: CASSSHDRAAYNEQFF.

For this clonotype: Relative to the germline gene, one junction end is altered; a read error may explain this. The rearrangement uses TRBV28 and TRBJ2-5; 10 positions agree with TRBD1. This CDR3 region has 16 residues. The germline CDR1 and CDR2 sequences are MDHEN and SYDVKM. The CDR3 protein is CASSSTPGTGEETQYF. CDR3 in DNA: TGTGCCAGCAGTTCCACCCCCGGGACAGGGGAAGAGACCCAGTATTTC.